This TCR beta chain was observed in a study of PD-1 blockade in mismatch repair-deficient tumors. Study-level background: Patients had approximately 12 mismatch repair-deficient cancer types, all previously treated and progressing.

Study-wide findings and caveats: Rapid post-treatment expansion, then contraction, generally preceding radiologic response, marked tumor-resident clones.

TCRs were sequenced from three patients responding to pembrolizumab. The germline gives CDR1 LGHNT, CDR2 FRNRAP. V was clipped by 6 bases and J by 2 bases, with 12 bases between them. The CDR3 is 14 amino acids. Data came from immunoSEQ multiplex PCR; TCRdb stores just in-frame clones and leaves some out. The top ten hold 20% to 25% of the sample, which has about 24,000 clones, 83% seen once. With regard to this clone: The antigen is not known.

This specimen consisted of peripheral blood, obtained 12 weeks after starting pembrolizumab. The chain joins TRBV12-5 to TRBJ2-3, with D perhaps TRBD2 (6 bases). The TCR was taken from an adult with mismatch repair-deficient cancer. The CDR3 here is CASGTGTYTDTQYF. The CDR3 DNA sequence: TGTGCTAGTGGCACCGGGACTTACACAGATACGCAGTATTTT.